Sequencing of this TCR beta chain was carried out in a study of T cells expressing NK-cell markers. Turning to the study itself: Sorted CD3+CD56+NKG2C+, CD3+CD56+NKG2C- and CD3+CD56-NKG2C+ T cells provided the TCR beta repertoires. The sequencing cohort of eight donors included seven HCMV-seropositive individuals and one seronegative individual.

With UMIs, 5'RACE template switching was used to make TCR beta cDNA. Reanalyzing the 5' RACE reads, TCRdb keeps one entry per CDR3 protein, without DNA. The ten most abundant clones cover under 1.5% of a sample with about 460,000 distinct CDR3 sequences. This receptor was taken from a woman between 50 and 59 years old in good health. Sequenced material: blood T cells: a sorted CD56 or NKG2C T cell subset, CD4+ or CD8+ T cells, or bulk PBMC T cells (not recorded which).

This CDR3 is CASSSGTRENEQFF. The chain is built from TRBV6-6 and TRBJ2-1; TCRdb reports TRBD2, a call that lacks DNA to check it against. The CDR3 has 14 residues. CDR1 and CDR2 (germline): MNHNY, SVGAGI (reference sequence).